This T cell receptor (beta chain) was recovered during a study of shared clonotypes between healthy human individuals. Study-wide background: Sampling drew on donors who were two women and a few men aged 18 to 49. Study-wide results and limits: The authors expected sequencing depth to affect clonotype sharing among donors.

On this clone itself: Its antigen is currently unknown.

Per the study methods: Sequence data from immunoSEQ were junction-only and lacked quality scores; consequently, filtering differed. Method: immunoSEQ multiplex PCR; TCRdb's copy keeps in-frame clones and lacks some. V and J calls and clone size are copied from that table; D and trimming were computed from the DNA. Found here are about 2.1 million clones, approximately 94% of them singletons; the top ten hold about 1.8%. This CDR3 has 11 residues. Trimming cost V 6 bases and J 6 bases, with 8 bases left between them. Germline V CDR1 and CDR2: MDHEN, SYDVKM. Naive-designated CD8 cells lacked CD45RO, were positively enriched for CCR7, and omitted terminally differentiated effector memory CD45RA+ cells.

The clonotype was recovered from a young man in good health. Some clones in this sample may be carry-over from other donors' samples. The material sequenced was naive CD8+ T cells from PBMCs. The J gene is TRBJ2-5, the V gene TRBV28; D remains unclear. The CDR3 region is CASRDGKTQYF. The CDR3 DNA sequence: TGTGCCAGCAGGGATGGAAAGACCCAGTACTTC. Filled out from reference TRBV28 and TRBJ2-5, the complete variable domain reads DVKVTQSSRYLVKRTGEKVFLECVQDMDHENMFWYRQDPGLGLRLIYFSYDVKMKEKGDIPEGYSVSREKKERFSLILESASTNQTSMYLCASRDGKTQYFGPGTRLLVL.